This is a list of T cell receptor beta chains from one sample in a study of control samples from healthy donors and cancer patients. Only in-frame clones appear in the TCRdb table, and some are missing; sequencing was by immunoSEQ multiplex PCR. The sample shows 100,000 to 150,000 clones, approximately 87% of them seen only once. The sample consisted of blood. These receptors all come from a man younger than 40 in good health. Each CDR3 is given with its conserved first and last residue. The D gene is left open where the match is weak. A row's size may be missing; if present it is once, few, many or a size class.

TRBV6-2/TRBV6-3	NA	TRBJ1-5	TRBD1	TGTGCCAGCAGTACGCCCGGGACAGTCCTCTGGCAGCATTTT	CASSTPGTVLWQHF
TRBV18	once	TRBJ2-3	TRBD2	TGTGCCAGCTCACCTTATCTAGCGGGGAGCACAGATACGCAGTATTTT	CASSPYLAGSTDTQYF
TRBV11-2	NA	TRBJ2-1	TRBD2	TGTGCCAGCAGCCCTAGCCTAGCGGGGGGTGTCTACAATGAGCAGTTCTTC	CASSPSLAGGVYNEQFF
TRBV5-1	once	TRBJ1-4	NA	TGCGCCAGCAGGGAAAGGCCATTTAATGAAAAACTGTTTTTT	CASRERPFNEKLFF
TRBV6-5	NA	TRBJ1-5	NA	TGTGCCAGCAGTTACTACAGGGAACAGCCCCAGCATTTT	CASSYYREQPQHF
TRBV7-6	NA	TRBJ2-7	TRBD1	TGTGCCAGCAGCTTAGCCGGGACAGGGCCTTCCTACGAGCAGTACTTC	CASSLAGTGPSYEQYF
TRBV5-1	NA	TRBJ1-3	NA	TGCGCCAGCAGCTTGGCAGGGGCTGGAAACACCATATATTTT	CASSLAGAGNTIYF
TRBV27	NA	TRBJ1-2	NA	TGTGCCAGCGGACCCGGAGTCCCAGTGGGCTATGGCTACACCTTC	CASGPGVPVGYGYTF
TRBV19	NA	TRBJ1-1	NA	TGTGCCAGTAGTTTGGGAGGGCCGAACACTGAAGCTTTCTTT	CASSLGGPNTEAFF
TRBV10-1	NA	TRBJ2-1	TRBD1	TGCGCCAGCGGAACTCGGACAGGGGGCAGGAATGAGCAGTTCTTC	CASGTRTGGRNEQFF
TRBV10-2	NA	TRBJ2-5	TRBD2	TGCGCCAGCAGGCGGGGGAGGGGAGAGACCCAGTACTTC	CASRRGRGETQYF
TRBV18	NA	TRBJ1-2	NA	TGTGCCAGCTCACCACCGGGATCTCTAGTAGGGGGGGCGAGTGGCTACACCTTC	CASSPPGSLVGGASGYTF
TRBV18	NA	TRBJ2-7	NA	TGTGCCAGCTCACCAAGGACAGAGTACGAGCAGTACTTC	CASSPRTEYEQYF
TRBV5-1	NA	TRBJ1-2	NA	TGCGCCAGCAGCTCGGGAGGAGGGGGCTATGGCTACACCTTC	CASSSGGGGYGYTF
TRBV5-1	NA	TRBJ2-7	TRBD2	TGCGCCAGCAGCTTGGAAAGCCTAGCGGGGGTCCAAAGGCTGTACTTC	CASSLESLAGVQRLYF
TRBV7-9	NA	TRBJ2-7	NA	TGTGCCAGCACCCCCACGGGGGACGAGCAGTACTTC	CASTPTGDEQYF
TRBV18	NA	TRBJ2-7	NA	TGTGCCAGCTCACCTTCTTCTGGGTCTACCTACGAGCAGTACTTC	CASSPSSGSTYEQYF
TRBV27	NA	TRBJ2-5	TRBD1	TGTGCCAGCAGGACCAGACAGGGCGTCGGGACCCAGTACTTC	CASRTRQGVGTQYF
TRBV7-2	NA	TRBJ1-2	NA	TGTGCCAGCAGCTTACGACTCGTTACTAACTATGGCTACACCTTC	CASSLRLVTNYGYTF
TRBV10-3	NA	TRBJ1-1	TRBD1	TGTGCCATCAGCCCCTCCAGGGACAGACGGAACACTGAAGCTTTCTTT	CAISPSRDRRNTEAFF
TRBV23-1	NA	TRBJ1-4	NA	TGCGCCAGCAGTCGGGGCAGGAGGGGTGAAAAACTGTTTTTT	CASSRGRRGEKLFF
TRBV28	once	TRBJ1-2	NA	TGTGCCAGCACCGCAAAACACCACTATGGCTACACCTTC	CASTAKHHYGYTF
TRBV5-4	NA	TRBJ2-3	NA	TGTGCCAGCAGCTCCATTAACAGGGTCAGCACAGATACGCAGTATTTT	CASSSINRVSTDTQYF
TRBV28	NA	TRBJ2-1	TRBD2	TGTGCCAGCAGTTCTGGGACTAGCGGGCTTACCTACAATGAGCAGTTCTTC	CASSSGTSGLTYNEQFF
TRBV6-5	once	TRBJ1-6	TRBD1	TGTGCCAGCAGTCCAGGGGACAGGGAGAATTCACCCCTCCACTTT	CASSPGDRENSPLHF
TRBV2	NA	TRBJ1-2	NA	TGTGCCAGCAGTGAAGAGGCGGGCTCAGGGGTATATGGCTACACCTTC	CASSEEAGSGVYGYTF
TRBV7-3	NA	TRBJ2-1	TRBD1	TGTGCCAGCAGCTTAATGATGGCCGGGACAGGGGTACACAATGAGCAGTTCTTC	CASSLMMAGTGVHNEQFF
TRBV3-1/TRBV3-2	NA	TRBJ1-3	NA	TGTGCCAGCAGCCAAGTCGGGGCGGGGGTCTCTGGAAACACCATATATTTT	CASSQVGAGVSGNTIYF
TRBV19	NA	TRBJ1-2	TRBD1	TGTGCCAGTAGCCCCCCTGCCGGGACAGGGTATGGCTACACCTTC	CASSPPAGTGYGYTF
TRBV19	few	TRBJ1-5	NA	TGTGCCAGTAACGAGGGATGGCAGCCCCAGCATTTT	CASNEGWQPQHF
TRBV29-1	NA	TRBJ1-1	TRBD1	TGCAGCGTTACAGGGACAGTGAACACTGAAGCTTTCTTT	CSVTGTVNTEAFF
TRBV5-1	NA	TRBJ2-5	TRBD2	TGCGCCAGCAACCCGGCGAGCGGGGGACTCCAAGAGACCCAGTACTTC	CASNPASGGLQETQYF
TRBV27	NA	TRBJ2-3	TRBD1	TGTGCCAGCAGGCTCATCCCGGGACAGGGGGCAGATACGCAGTATTTT	CASRLIPGQGADTQYF
TRBV2	NA	TRBJ1-5	NA	TGTGCCAGCAGTGAGGGCAGCACCGGGAATCAGCCCCAGCATTTT	CASSEGSTGNQPQHF
TRBV13	NA	TRBJ2-1	NA	TGTGCCAGCAGTCAGACGGACCACAATGAGCAGTTCTTC	CASSQTDHNEQFF
TRBV7-9	NA	TRBJ1-1	NA	TGTGCCAGCAGCCCGGGCGGCACTGAAGCTTTCTTT	CASSPGGTEAFF
TRBV11-3	NA	TRBJ1-6	NA	TGTGCCAGCAGCTTCGGGACATTTGTGAATTCACCCCTCCACTTT	CASSFGTFVNSPLHF
TRBV4-1	NA	TRBJ1-5	NA	TGCGCCAGCAGCCAAGACAGGGCGTATCAGCCCCAGCATTTT	CASSQDRAYQPQHF
TRBV2	few	TRBJ1-3	NA	TGTGCCAGCAGTGAATCGGATAGGCAGACTGGAAACACCATATATTTT	CASSESDRQTGNTIYF
TRBV7-8	NA	TRBJ2-6	NA	TGTGCCAGCAGCCAAACAGTCTCTGGGGCCAACGTCCTGACTTTC	CASSQTVSGANVLTF
TRBV5-1	NA	TRBJ2-3	TRBD1	TGCACCAGCAGCTGGACAGGAACCACAGATACGCAGTATTTT	CTSSWTGTTDTQYF
TRBV7-8	NA	TRBJ2-2	NA	TGTGCCAGCAGCTTAGGGGCGATCTCCGGGGAGCTGTTTTTT	CASSLGAISGELFF